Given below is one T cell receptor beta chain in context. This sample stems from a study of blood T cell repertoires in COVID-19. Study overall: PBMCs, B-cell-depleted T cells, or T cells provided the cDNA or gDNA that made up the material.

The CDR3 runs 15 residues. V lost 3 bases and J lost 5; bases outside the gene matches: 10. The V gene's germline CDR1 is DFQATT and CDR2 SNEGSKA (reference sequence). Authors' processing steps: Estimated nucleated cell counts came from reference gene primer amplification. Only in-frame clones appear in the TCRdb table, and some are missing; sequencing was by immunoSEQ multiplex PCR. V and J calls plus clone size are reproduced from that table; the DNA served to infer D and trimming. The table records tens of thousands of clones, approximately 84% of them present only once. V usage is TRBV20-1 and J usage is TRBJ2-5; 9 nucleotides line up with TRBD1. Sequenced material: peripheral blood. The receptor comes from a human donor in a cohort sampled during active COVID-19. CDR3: CSASGRTGVRETQYF. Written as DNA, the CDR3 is TGCAGTGCTAGTGGGCGGACAGGGGTTAGGGAGACCCAGTACTTC.